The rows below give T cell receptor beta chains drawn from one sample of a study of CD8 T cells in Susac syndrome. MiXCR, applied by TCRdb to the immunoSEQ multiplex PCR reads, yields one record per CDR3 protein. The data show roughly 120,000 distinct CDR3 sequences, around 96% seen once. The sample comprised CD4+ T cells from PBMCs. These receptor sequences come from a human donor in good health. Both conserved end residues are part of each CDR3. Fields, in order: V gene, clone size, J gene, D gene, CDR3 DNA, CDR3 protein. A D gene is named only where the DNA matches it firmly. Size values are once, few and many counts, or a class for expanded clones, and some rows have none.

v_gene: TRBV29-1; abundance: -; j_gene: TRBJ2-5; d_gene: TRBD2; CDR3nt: TGCAGCGCCGGGACTAGCGGGGGGGAGACCCAGTACTTC; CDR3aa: CSAGTSGGETQYF
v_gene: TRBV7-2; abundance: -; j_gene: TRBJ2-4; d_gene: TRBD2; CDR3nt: TGTGCCAGCAGCCCCCCCTGGGGGAGGGCCGCCAAAAACATTCAGTACTTC; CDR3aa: CASSPPWGRAAKNIQYF
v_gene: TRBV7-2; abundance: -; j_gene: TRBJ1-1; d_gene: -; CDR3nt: TGTGCCAGCAGCTTAGAATACAGGGTGATGAACACTGAAGCTTTCTTT; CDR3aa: CASSLEYRVMNTEAFF
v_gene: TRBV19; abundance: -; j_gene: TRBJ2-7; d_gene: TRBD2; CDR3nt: TGTGCCAGTGCCACTGGAAGCGGGAGGACCCACGAGCAGTACTTC; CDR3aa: CASATGSGRTHEQYF
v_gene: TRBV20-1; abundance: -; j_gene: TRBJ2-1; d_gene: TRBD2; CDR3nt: TGCAGTGCTTTAGCGGGGGGATACAATGAGCAGTTCTTC; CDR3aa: CSALAGGYNEQFF
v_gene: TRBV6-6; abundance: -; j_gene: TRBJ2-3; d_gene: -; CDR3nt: TGTGCCAGCACGAGGACGGGCGGGACAGATACGCAGTATTTT; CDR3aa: CASTRTGGTDTQYF
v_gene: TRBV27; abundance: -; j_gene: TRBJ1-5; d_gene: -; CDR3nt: TGTGCCAGCAGTTCCGCCGGGGGCGGGTCGGCCCAGCATTTT; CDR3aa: CASSSAGGGSAQHF
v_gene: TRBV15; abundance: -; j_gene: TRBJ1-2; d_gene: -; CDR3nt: TGTGCCACCAGCGGGTACAGGGTAGGGTATGGCTACACCTTC; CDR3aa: CATSGYRVGYGYTF
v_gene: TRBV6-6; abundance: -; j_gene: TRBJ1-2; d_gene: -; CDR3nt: TGTGCCAGCAGTTATAACTATGGCTACACCTTC; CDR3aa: CASSYNYGYTF
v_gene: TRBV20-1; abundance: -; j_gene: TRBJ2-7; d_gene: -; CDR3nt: TGCAGTGCTAGTTACTCGACCTACGAGCAGTACTTC; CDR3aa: CSASYSTYEQYF
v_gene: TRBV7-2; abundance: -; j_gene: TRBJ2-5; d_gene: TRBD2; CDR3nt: TGTGCCAGCAGCCGGACTAGCGGGAGCCTAGAGACCCAGTACTTC; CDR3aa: CASSRTSGSLETQYF
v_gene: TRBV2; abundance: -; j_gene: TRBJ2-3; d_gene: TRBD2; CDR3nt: TGTGCCAGCAGCGGGGGACTACACACAGATACGCAGTATTTT; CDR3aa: CASSGGLHTDTQYF
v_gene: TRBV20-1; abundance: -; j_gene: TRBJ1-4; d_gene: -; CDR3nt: TGCAGTGCTAGAGGTTTGAGAGGGATTGATGAAAAACTGTTTTTT; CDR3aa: CSARGLRGIDEKLFF
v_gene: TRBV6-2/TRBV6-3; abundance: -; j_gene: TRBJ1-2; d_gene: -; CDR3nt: TGTGCCAGCTCCTTAACCACCGGGACGATCTATGGCTACACCTTC; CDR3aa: CASSLTTGTIYGYTF
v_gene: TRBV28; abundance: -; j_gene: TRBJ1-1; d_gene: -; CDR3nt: TGTGCCAGCGGTCTCTACACTGAAGCTTTCTTT; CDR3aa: CASGLYTEAFF
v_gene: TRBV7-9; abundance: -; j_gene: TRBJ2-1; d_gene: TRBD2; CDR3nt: TGTGCCAGCAGCTTAGGGGCTAGCGGGCTGAATGAGCAGTTCTTC; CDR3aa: CASSLGASGLNEQFF
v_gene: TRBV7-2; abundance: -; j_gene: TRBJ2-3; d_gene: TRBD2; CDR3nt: TGTGCCAGCAGGAGTACTAGCGGGACGTGGGGCACAGATACGCAGTATTTT; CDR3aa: CASRSTSGTWGTDTQYF
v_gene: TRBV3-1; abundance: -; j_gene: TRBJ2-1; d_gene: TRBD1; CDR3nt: TGTGCCAGCAGCCAAGGGACAGGGACCAATGAGCAGTTCTTC; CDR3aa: CASSQGTGTNEQFF
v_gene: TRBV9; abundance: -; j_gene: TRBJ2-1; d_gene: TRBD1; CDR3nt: TGTGCCAGCAGCGGACAGGGGCGAATACCCTACAATGAGCAGTTCTTC; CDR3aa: CASSGQGRIPYNEQFF
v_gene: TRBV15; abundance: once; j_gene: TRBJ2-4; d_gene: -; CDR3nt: TGTGCCACCAGCTCCCCCCGGGCAGACCCTCGGGGAAACATTCAGTACTTC; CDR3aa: CATSSPRADPRGNIQYF
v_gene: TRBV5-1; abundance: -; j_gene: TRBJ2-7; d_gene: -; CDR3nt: TGCGCCAGCAGCTTCGAGAGCTCCTACGAGCAGTACTTC; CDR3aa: CASSFESSYEQYF
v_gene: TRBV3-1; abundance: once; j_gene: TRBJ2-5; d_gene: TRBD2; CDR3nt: TGTGCCAGCAGCCGTCCGACTAGCGGAGAAGAGACCCAGTACTTC; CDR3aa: CASSRPTSGEETQYF
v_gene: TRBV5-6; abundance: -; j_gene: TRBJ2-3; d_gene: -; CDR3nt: TGTGCCAGCAGCTTGAGGCCGACCGGCGACACAGATACGCAGTATTTT; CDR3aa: CASSLRPTGDTDTQYF
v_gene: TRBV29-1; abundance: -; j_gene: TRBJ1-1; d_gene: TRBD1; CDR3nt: TGCAGCTTTTGGACAGGGGGAGACACTGAAGCTTTCTTT; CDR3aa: CSFWTGGDTEAFF
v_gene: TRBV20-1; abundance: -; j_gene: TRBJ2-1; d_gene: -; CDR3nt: TGCAGTGCTAGAGATTGGCGGGCGGCACACAATGAGCAGTTCTTC; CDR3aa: CSARDWRAAHNEQFF
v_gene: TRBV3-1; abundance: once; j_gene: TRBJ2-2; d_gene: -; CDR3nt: TGTGCCAGCAGCCCTCGGACAGCCGGGGAGCTGTTTTTT; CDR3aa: CASSPRTAGELFF